This TCR beta chain was sequenced for a study of shared clonotypes between healthy human individuals (TCRdb year 2020). Notes on the research overall: The cohort comprised two women and a few men aged 18 to 49 years. For each donor, three plates each were used for CD4 naive and CD4 memory, two plates were used for CD8 naive, and one plate was used for CD8 memory. The study deeply sequenced blood TCR repertoires of about 5 healthy adults to estimate repertoire size and the extent of clonotype sharing between individuals. To increase sequencing depth and limit assay-specific biases, different laboratories used diverse techniques to prepare libraries and sequence TCR repertoires. Each donor's leukapheresis produced roughly between roughly 0.85 and 9.5 billion PBMCs. What the research found in general, with its limitations: The genetic and exposure-history diversity represented was limited by the small number of donors. Compared with non-shared clonotypes, the clonotypes found in all four sorted-subset donors had higher generation probabilities. Incomplete sequencing was indicated by rarefaction of sorted-subset datasets, despite the large sequencing depth. Sampling was restricted to blood, and TCR repertoires in tissues likely differ from the TCR repertoires found in blood. Naive subsets generally had larger estimated clonotype richness than memory subsets. Pairwise subsampling indicated that sequencing depth was expected to affect the degree of clonotype sharing among donors. Approximately 5% of naive CD4, 3.5% of naive CD8, approximately 2.2% of memory CD4, and 0.4% of memory CD8 clonotypes were shared across a few donors.

Healthy HIV-negative adults with no recently reported acute infections or vaccinations were included as donors. All donors were Caucasian adults living in Nashville, Tennessee, USA. CD4+ T cells were enriched through magnetic negative selection, after which naive cells were positively selected on CD45RA and the remaining negative fraction served as the memory subset. Blood was collected by leukapheresis, and PBMCs were isolated by Ficoll-Histopaque density gradient centrifugation and then cryopreserved in liquid nitrogen vapor phase. Analytical flow cytometry was used to check the purity and quantity of each magnetically sorted T cell population. Genomic DNA was isolated from each sorted fraction and quantified by UV absorbance on a Nanodrop 2000c. The CDR3 runs 15 amino acids, cysteine and phenylalanine included. This entry keeps only the CDR3 DNA: 45 bases, framed from base 1. A distance of 19 bases separates the germline ends of V and J, which lose 4 bases and 9 bases respectively. Per the germline V gene (reference sequence), MNHEY is the CDR1 and SMNVEV is the CDR2.

Using the deep immunoSEQ assay, multiplex PCR amplified TCR CDR3 regions from genomic DNA. For each cell subset, the extracted genomic DNA was distributed evenly across all wells of several immunoSEQ 96-well plates, and each plate served as one replicate. For sorted subsets, about 200 ng genomic DNA, equal to 30,000 or so T cell genomes, was loaded into each replicate PCR. Purified libraries were quantified with a Qubit 3.0 fluorometer, sized on a Bioanalyzer 2100, and re-quantified with the KAPA Library Quantification kit. Every immunoSEQ 96-well plate was sequenced on a separate single-read 150-cycle Illumina NextSeq 550 flow cell. In the original analysis: The immunoSEQ output contained only junctional sequences without quality scores, so filtering could not match that applied to full-length reads. Sequences were annotated with PyIR, a Python wrapper for IgBLAST v1.9, using IMGT germline references to assign V/J genes and CDR3. Reads were filtered out if the reads had weak V/J assignments (E-value above 1e-6), no CDR3, stop codons, out-of-frame junctions, or ambiguous translated residues. A V3J clonotype was defined by an identical inferred V gene, J gene, and CDR3 amino acid sequence. Percentage overlap between repertoires was calculated by dividing the number of shared unique clonotypes by the size of the smaller repertoire. Repertoire richness was assessed with RTK rarefaction, the Chao1 estimator, and Recon v2.1 estimates of unobserved clonotypes. Generation probabilities were computed with OLGA for all TCRbeta clonotypes obtained by the gDNA method from several donors. Imported from immuneACCESS, the table was reduced by TCRdb to in-frame sequences with V and J called. These copies leave out some clones; in studies compared against another copy, an unresolved V gene accounts for under half, and the cause of the remainder is not known. That table furnishes V, J and clone size, whereas the DNA furnished D and trimming. Present in this sample are around 510,000 clones, roughly 95% of which were seen just once. Of the sample, 0.05% to 0.07% falls within the top ten clones.

Points on this clone: No cognate antigen has been identified for it. No much larger clone is present one base from it, and per-base qualities are unavailable.

Specimen: naive CD4+ T cells sorted from blood. Explained via the paper, the cell subset or site label denotes: CD45RA+ positively selected. The clonotype was recovered from a woman in her 30s in good health. In this chain, TRBV27 is recombined with TRBJ1-5, with no confidently assigned D gene. CDR3 region: CASSSHKDGVWPQHF. The bases read TGTGCCAGCAGTTCCCACAAGGACGGGGTATGGCCCCAGCATTTT.